A single sample gave rise to the 28 T cell receptor beta chains below, sequenced in a study of control samples from healthy donors and cancer patients. TCRdb keeps only in-frame clones here, not all; method: immunoSEQ multiplex PCR. This table has about 180,000 clones, about 91% appearing once. The sample taken for sequencing was blood. All receptors derive from a woman aged 40 to 50 in good health.

The chain combines TRBV11-3 with TRBJ2-3; 9 bases are shared with TRBD1. J was trimmed by 2 bases and V by 1 base; bases with no gene match: 1. The CDR3 totals 15 residues. The V gene's germline CDR1 is SGHNT and CDR2 YENEEA. The CDR3 DNA sequence: TGTGCCAGCAGCTTAGGGGACAGGGTCACAGATACGCAGTATTTT. It specifies CASSLGDRVTDTQYF.

The chain is built from TRBV10-1 and TRBJ1-5; weak D call: TRBD1 (6 bases). CDR1 is WNHNN, CDR2 SYGVQD, per germline (reference sequence). This CDR3 contains 17 residues. Trimming left V 3 bases short and J 9 bases short, with 24 bases between. CDR3 protein: CASSESERDRRSSPQHF. The CDR3 nucleotides read TGCGCCAGCAGTGAATCCGAGAGAGACAGGCGCTCATCGCCCCAGCATTTT.

The V call is TRBV7-2, the J call TRBJ1-1; 8 nucleotides line up with TRBD1. Per germline, CDR1 SGHTA and CDR2 FQGNSA. V shed 5 bases, J shed 1 base, and the junction held 6 bases outside the gene matches. There are 15 residues in the CDR3. This CDR3 is CASSPFQGANTEAFF. The DNA of the CDR3 is TGTGCCAGCAGCCCGTTTCAGGGGGCGAACACTGAAGCTTTCTTT.

The chain joins TRBV5-4 to TRBJ2-3; 7 nucleotides align to TRBD2. Looked up from germline, CDR1 is SGHNT and CDR2 is YYREEE (reference sequence). This CDR3 comprises 16 residues. The J segment lost 6 bases and the V segment lost 1 base, leaving 11 bases of the junction unmatched. CDR3 protein: CASSLNPRGDMDTQYF. The DNA for the CDR3 is TGTGCCAGCAGCTTGAACCCCCGGGGGGATATGGATACGCAGTATTTT. The variable domain in full, completed from reference TRBV5-4 and TRBJ2-3, reads ETGVTQSPTHLIKTRGQQVTLRCSSQSGHNTVSWYQQALGQGPQFIFQYYREEENGRGNFPPRFSGLQFPNYSSELNVNALELDDSALYLCASSLNPRGDMDTQYFGPGTRLTVL.

This chain joins TRBV2 and TRBJ2-1, with D unclear. Trimming left V 8 bases short and J 6 bases short, with 14 bases between. The CDR3 covers 13 residues. Looked up from germline, CDR1 is SNHLY and CDR2 is FYNNEI. The CDR3 DNA is TGTGCCAGCTCCCTTCGGACCTTCAATGAGCAGTTCTTC. It is translated as CASSLRTFNEQFF.

The chain combines TRBV29-1 with TRBJ2-3; D is possibly TRBD2 (6 bases). The CDR3 length is 15 residues. The germline gives CDR1 SQVTM, CDR2 ANQGSEA. The V and J ends lost 0 bases and 2 bases respectively, with 12 bases between them. The CDR3 sequence is CSVEDRRVSTDTQYF. CDR3 bases: TGCAGCGTTGAAGATCGGAGGGTATCCACAGATACGCAGTATTTT.

Points on this clone: At one end the junction does not follow the germline gene, possibly because of a read error. The V call is TRBV5-1, the J call TRBJ1-1; 8 nucleotides align to TRBD1. CDR1 is SGHRS and CDR2 is YFSETQ in the germline V gene. This CDR3 comprises 15 residues. In DNA form, the CDR3 reads TGCGCCAGCAGAGCCCGGACAGGGCCAAACACTGAAGTTTTCTTT. Amino acids: CASRARTGPNTEVFF.

The chain uses TRBV10-3 and TRBJ1-3, with 7 bases that match TRBD1. Per the germline V gene, CDR1 is ENHRY and CDR2 is SYGVKD. Trimming removed 4 bases from V and 2 bases from J; junction bases left unmatched: 2. This CDR3 has 14 amino acids. Here the CDR3 DNA reads TGTGCCATCAGTGGACAGGGAGCTGGAAACACCATATATTTT. Its protein product is CAISGQGAGNTIYF.

The chain uses TRBV5-4 and TRBJ2-1, with a possible D match to TRBD1 (6 bases). The germline gives CDR1 SGHNT, CDR2 YYREEE (reference sequence). The V and J ends lost 0 bases and 9 bases respectively, with 10 bases between them. CDR3 size: 13 residues. The DNA of the CDR3 is TGTGCCAGCAGCTTGGGACAGGAAATTGAGCAGTTCTTC. This encodes CASSLGQEIEQFF.

The V and J genes are TRBV2 and TRBJ1-2; D gene ambiguous. This CDR3 has 15 residues. Germline V gives CDR1 SNHLY, CDR2 FYNNEI. Deletions cut 4 bases from V and 0 bases from J, with 12 bases between. The DNA of the CDR3 is TGTGCCAGCAGTGGAGTTATCAAGACTAACTATGGCTACACCTTC. Its translation: CASSGVIKTNYGYTF.

The genes are TRBV7-7 and TRBJ2-5; 12 positions agree with TRBD2. CDR1 is SSHAT, CDR2 FNYEAQ, per germline (reference sequence). The CDR3 is 16 amino acids. The J segment lost 5 bases and the V segment lost 5 bases, leaving 9 bases of the junction unmatched. The CDR3 spells CASSLILAGGFETQYF. The CDR3 DNA reads as TGTGCCAGCAGCCTTATACTAGCGGGGGGCTTTGAGACCCAGTACTTC. The full variable domain, in which reference TRBV7-7 and TRBJ2-5 provide the parts outside the CDR3, is GAGVSQSPRYKVTKRGQDVTLRCDPISSHATLYWYQQALGQGPEFLTYFNYEAQPDKSGLPSDRFSAERPEGSISTLTIQRTEQRDSAMYRCASSLILAGGFETQYFGPGTRLLVL.

This chain connects TRBV11-2 to TRBJ2-7; TRBD2 might be the D (5 bases). V was trimmed by 3 bases and J by 2 bases, leaving 14 bases between them. The CDR3 runs to 15 residues. Germline CDR1 SGHAT, CDR2 FQNNGV. Here the CDR3 reads CASSLVVRGTYEQYF. The CDR3 coding sequence is TGTGCCAGCAGCTTGGTCGTACGGGGAACCTACGAGCAGTACTTC.

This chain joins TRBV25-1 and TRBJ2-1; D is unresolved. Germline assignment: CDR1 MGHDK and CDR2 SYGVNS. The CDR3 extends over 14 amino acids. V shed 2 bases and J shed 3 bases, with 8 bases lying between them. The CDR3 nucleotides read TGTGCCAGCAGTGAAGCTGGGCTCTACAATGAGCAGTTCTTC. Encoded protein: CASSEAGLYNEQFF.

CDR3 amino acids: CASRPAGSTGELFF. Written as DNA, the CDR3 is TGCGCCAGCAGGCCAGCCGGTAGCACCGGGGAGCTGTTTTTT. The gene calls are TRBV5-1 and TRBJ2-2; D ambiguous. V lost 5 bases and J lost 4, with 12 bases in between. This CDR3 is 14 amino acids long. Per germline, CDR1 SGHRS and CDR2 YFSETQ. The full variable domain, with the rest looked up from reference TRBV5-1 and TRBJ2-2, is KAGVTQTPRYLIKTRGQQVTLSCSPISGHRSVSWYQQTPGQGLQFLFEYFSETQRNKGNFPGRFSGRQFSNSRSEMNVSTLELGDSALYLCASRPAGSTGELFFGEGSRLTVL.

V is TRBV7-8 and J is TRBJ2-6; D is uncertain. V gave up 1 base and J gave up 1 base, with 2 bases separating them. Looked up from germline, CDR1 is SGHVS and CDR2 is FQNEAQ. The CDR3 extends over 14 amino acids. This CDR3 reads CASSLVSGANVLTF. In DNA, the CDR3 is TGTGCCAGCAGCTTAGTGTCTGGGGCCAACGTCCTGACTTTC.

This clone has only one observation. This chain uses TRBV6-2 or TRBV6-3 with TRBJ1-3, with 7 bases lining up with TRBD1. CDR1 is MNHEY, CDR2 SVGEGT, per germline. This CDR3 region has 15 residues. Trimming at V came to 6 bases and at J to 0 bases, leaving 5 bases not matched to a gene. CDR3: CASSPGTDSGNTIYF. For the CDR3, the DNA is TGTGCCAGCAGCCCCGGGACAGACTCTGGAAACACCATATATTTT.

V is TRBV11-2 and J is TRBJ1-2, with 11 bases that match TRBD1. This CDR3 has 15 amino acids. V lost 3 bases and J lost 4; bases outside the gene matches: 4. The germline CDR1 and CDR2 sequences are SGHAT and FQNNGV. The CDR3 loop is CASSFSGTGGYGYTF. The CDR3 DNA is TGTGCCAGCAGCTTCTCCGGGACAGGGGGCTATGGCTACACCTTC.

The V call is TRBV6-5, the J call TRBJ2-7; 9 nucleotides agree with TRBD2. This CDR3 is built from 15 residues. Per the germline V gene, CDR1 is MNHEY and CDR2 is SVGAGI. With V trimmed by 0 bases and J by 7 bases, 7 bases remained unmatched. The chain's CDR3 is CASSYSAGGPGEQYF. In DNA form, the CDR3 reads TGTGCCAGCAGTTACTCGGCGGGGGGGCCTGGAGAGCAGTACTTC.

The genes are TRBV25-1 and TRBJ2-2; 10 bases align to TRBD1. V gave up 8 bases and J gave up 7 bases; unmatched junction bases: 4. The CDR3 length is 13 residues. Per germline, CDR1 MGHDK and CDR2 SYGVNS. Here the CDR3 reads CASRQGAGGELFF. In DNA form, the CDR3 reads TGTGCCAGCCGACAGGGGGCCGGCGGGGAGCTGTTTTTT.

J is TRBJ2-1 and V is TRBV2, with D hard to call. The germline gives CDR1 SNHLY, CDR2 FYNNEI. There are 16 residues in the CDR3. Trimming took 0 bases from V and 3 from J, leaving 12 bases between them. The CDR3 sequence is CASSEAPLGYYNEQFF. The CDR3 bases are TGTGCCAGCAGTGAAGCCCCGCTGGGGTACTACAATGAGCAGTTCTTC.

This chain uses TRBV3-1 (or the pseudogene TRBV3-2) with TRBJ2-7; 7 bases line up with TRBD1. Germline V gene lookup returns CDR1 LGHDT and CDR2 YNNKEL (reference sequence). This CDR3 spans 14 amino acids. With 3 bases clipped from V and 2 bases from J, the junction kept 4 bases outside the gene matches. CDR3: CASSQSGQTYEQYF. The CDR3 region has the DNA TGTGCCAGCAGCCAGTCGGGACAGACCTACGAGCAGTACTTC.

V usage is TRBV3-1 (or the pseudogene TRBV3-2) and J usage is TRBJ1-2; D not certain. The CDR3 consists of 15 residues. The germline V gene has CDR1 LGHDT and CDR2 YNNKEL (reference sequence). V lost 3 bases, J lost 4 bases, and 15 bases lay in between. The CDR3 nucleotides are TGTGCCAGCAGCCAGAGAAGGGATTCTGCCTATGGCTACACCTTC. It yields the protein CASSQRRDSAYGYTF.

Comment on this clone: The same CDR3 is also encoded by other DNA sequences in this sample. The chain recombines TRBV2 with TRBJ2-5, with unresolved D. The germline V gene has CDR1 SNHLY and CDR2 FYNNEI. V was cut by 3 bases and J by 5 bases, with 10 bases left in between. The CDR3 runs 13 residues. DNA of the CDR3: TGTGCCAGCAGTGACGTGGGTCAGGAGACCCAGTACTTC. This codes for CASSDVGQETQYF.

This chain uses TRBV7-8 with TRBJ2-1, with D perhaps matching TRBD2 (6 bases). The CDR3 sequence is 15 residues long. V was trimmed by 2 bases and J by 8 bases, leaving 16 bases between them. Germline V gives CDR1 SGHVS, CDR2 FQNEAQ. The DNA for the CDR3 is TGTGCCAGCAGCTTAAGCCGCCTCGGAGGGCATGAGCAGTTCTTC. It translates to CASSLSRLGGHEQFF.

The rearrangement links TRBV3-1 (or the pseudogene TRBV3-2) to TRBJ2-5; no reliable D call. The CDR3 is made up of 13 amino acids. V was trimmed by 1 base and J by 0 bases, leaving 3 bases between them. The germline CDR1 and CDR2 sequences are LGHDT and YNNKEL (reference sequence). CDR3: CASSQANQETQYF. CDR3 DNA: TGTGCCAGCAGCCAAGCGAACCAAGAGACCCAGTACTTC.

V usage is TRBV7-9 and J usage is TRBJ1-1; D gene ambiguous. The CDR3 runs to 13 residues. V was trimmed by 6 bases and J by 3 bases, leaving 11 bases between them. Germline CDR1 and CDR2: SEHNR and FQNEAQ (reference sequence). In DNA, the CDR3 is TGTGCCAGCAGTCCAACGGTCTACACTGAAGCTTTCTTT. Protein product: CASSPTVYTEAFF. Complete variable domain (other parts from reference TRBV7-9 and TRBJ1-1): DTGVSQNPRHKITKRGQNVTFRCDPISEHNRLYWYRQTLGQGPEFLTYFQNEAQLEKSRLLSDRFSAERPKGSFSTLEIQRTEQGDSAMYLCASSPTVYTEAFFGQGTRLTVV.

The V and J genes are TRBV6-5 and TRBJ1-3; D gene unclear. The V and J ends lost 0 bases and 0 bases respectively, with 9 bases between them. CDR3 length: 16 amino acids. Germline V CDR1 and CDR2: MNHEY, SVGAGI. DNA of the CDR3: TGTGCCAGCAGTTACTCGGGCCAGAGCTCTGGAAACACCATATATTTT. Amino acid sequence: CASSYSGQSSGNTIYF.

V and J are TRBV5-4 and TRBJ1-2, with D unclear. The CDR3 loop spans 13 amino acids. V was shortened by 0 bases and J by 5 bases, with 8 bases between the two germline ends. Germline V gene sequence: CDR1 SGHNT, CDR2 YYREEE (reference sequence). This CDR3 is CASSLEPDYGYTF. The CDR3 DNA is TGTGCCAGCAGCTTGGAGCCAGATTATGGCTACACCTTC.